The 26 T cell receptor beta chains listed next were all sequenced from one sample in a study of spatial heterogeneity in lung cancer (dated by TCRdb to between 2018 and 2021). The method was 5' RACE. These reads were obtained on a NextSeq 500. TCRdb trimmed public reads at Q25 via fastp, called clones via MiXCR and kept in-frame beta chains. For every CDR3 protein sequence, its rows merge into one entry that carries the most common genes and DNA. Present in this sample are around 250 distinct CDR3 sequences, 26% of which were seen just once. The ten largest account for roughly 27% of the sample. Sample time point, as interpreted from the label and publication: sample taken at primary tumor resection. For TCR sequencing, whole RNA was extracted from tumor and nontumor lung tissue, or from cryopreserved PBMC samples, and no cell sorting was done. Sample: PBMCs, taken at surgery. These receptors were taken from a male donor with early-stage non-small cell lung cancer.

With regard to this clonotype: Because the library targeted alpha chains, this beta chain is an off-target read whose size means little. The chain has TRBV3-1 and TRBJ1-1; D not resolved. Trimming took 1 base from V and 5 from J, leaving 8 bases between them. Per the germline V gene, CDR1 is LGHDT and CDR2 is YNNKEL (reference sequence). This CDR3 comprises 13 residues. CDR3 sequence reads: CASSQGRTTEAFF. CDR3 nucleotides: TGTGCCAGCAGCCAAGGGAGGACGACTGAAGCTTTCTTT.

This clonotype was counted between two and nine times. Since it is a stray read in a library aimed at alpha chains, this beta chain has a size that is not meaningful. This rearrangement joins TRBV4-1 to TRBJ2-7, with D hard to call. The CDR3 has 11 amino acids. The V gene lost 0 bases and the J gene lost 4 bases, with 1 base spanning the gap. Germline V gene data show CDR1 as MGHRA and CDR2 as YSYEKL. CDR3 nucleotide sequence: TGCGCCAGCAGCCAAGAATACGAGCAGTACTTC. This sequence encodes CASSQEYEQYF.

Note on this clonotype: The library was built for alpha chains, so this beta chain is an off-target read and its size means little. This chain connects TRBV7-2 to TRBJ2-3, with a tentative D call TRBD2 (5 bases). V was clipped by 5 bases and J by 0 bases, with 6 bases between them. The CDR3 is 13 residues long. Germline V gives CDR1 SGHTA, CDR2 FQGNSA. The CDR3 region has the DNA TGTGCCAGCAGCCGAGGGAGCACAGATACGCAGTATTTT. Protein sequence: CASSRGSTDTQYF.

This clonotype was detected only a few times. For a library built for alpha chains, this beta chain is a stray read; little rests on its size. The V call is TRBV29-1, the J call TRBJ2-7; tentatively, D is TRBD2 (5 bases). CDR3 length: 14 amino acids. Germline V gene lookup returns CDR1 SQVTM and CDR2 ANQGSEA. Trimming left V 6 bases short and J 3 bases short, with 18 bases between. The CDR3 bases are TGCAGCGTGGCGGAGGCGGAAAGTTACTACGAGCAGTACTTC. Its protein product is CSVAEAESYYEQYF.

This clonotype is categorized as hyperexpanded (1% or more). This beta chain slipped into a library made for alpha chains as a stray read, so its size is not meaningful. This CDR3 reads CASRATRGAGANVLTF. In DNA form, the CDR3 reads TGTGCCAGCCGGGCGACTAGGGGGGCTGGGGCCAACGTCCTGACTTTC. The chain joins TRBV2 to TRBJ2-6, with D possibly called TRBD1 or TRBD2 (6 bases each). Trimming removed 8 bases at V and 2 bases at J, with 16 bases between. The CDR3 is 16 amino acids. Germline-derived CDR1 and CDR2 are SNHLY and FYNNEI.

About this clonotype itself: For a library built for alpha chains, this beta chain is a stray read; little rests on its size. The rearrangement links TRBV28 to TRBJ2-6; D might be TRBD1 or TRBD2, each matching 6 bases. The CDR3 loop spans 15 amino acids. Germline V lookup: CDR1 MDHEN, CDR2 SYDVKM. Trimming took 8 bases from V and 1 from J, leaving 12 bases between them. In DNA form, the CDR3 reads TGTGCCAGCCATACGGGGGCGTCTGGGGCCAACGTCCTGACTTTC. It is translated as CASHTGASGANVLTF.

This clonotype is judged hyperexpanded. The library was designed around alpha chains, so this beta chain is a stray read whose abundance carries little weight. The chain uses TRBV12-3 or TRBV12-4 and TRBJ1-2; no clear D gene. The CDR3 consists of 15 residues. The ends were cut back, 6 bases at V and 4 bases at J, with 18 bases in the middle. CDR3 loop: CASSPLVDPLYGYTF. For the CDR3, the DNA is TGTGCCAGCAGCCCCTTGGTTGACCCACTCTATGGCTACACCTTC.

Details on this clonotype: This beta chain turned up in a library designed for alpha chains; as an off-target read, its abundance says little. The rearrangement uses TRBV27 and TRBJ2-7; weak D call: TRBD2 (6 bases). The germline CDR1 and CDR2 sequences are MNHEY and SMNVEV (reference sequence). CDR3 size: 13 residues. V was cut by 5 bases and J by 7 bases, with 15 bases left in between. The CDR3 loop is CASSPTGAGEQYF. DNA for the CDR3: TGTGCCAGCAGTCCGACTGGAGCGGGTGAGCAGTACTTC.

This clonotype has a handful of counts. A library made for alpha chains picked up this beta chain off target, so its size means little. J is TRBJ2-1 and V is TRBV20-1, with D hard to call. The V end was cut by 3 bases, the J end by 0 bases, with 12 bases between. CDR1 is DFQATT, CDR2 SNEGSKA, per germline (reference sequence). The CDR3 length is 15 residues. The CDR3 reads CSASQVPSSYNEQFF. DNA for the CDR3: TGCAGTGCTAGCCAAGTTCCTAGCTCCTACAATGAGCAGTTCTTC.

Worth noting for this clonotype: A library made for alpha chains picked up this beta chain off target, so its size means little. CDR3 in DNA: TGCGCCAGCGAGGGAGAGGGAAAGGAGACCCAGTACTTC. As protein: CASEGEGKETQYF. This rearrangement joins TRBV4-1 to TRBJ2-5, with D possibly matching TRBD2 (5 bases). This CDR3 region has 13 residues. CDR1 is MGHRA, CDR2 YSYEKL, per germline. The V gene lost 8 bases and the J gene lost 5 bases, with 15 bases spanning the gap.

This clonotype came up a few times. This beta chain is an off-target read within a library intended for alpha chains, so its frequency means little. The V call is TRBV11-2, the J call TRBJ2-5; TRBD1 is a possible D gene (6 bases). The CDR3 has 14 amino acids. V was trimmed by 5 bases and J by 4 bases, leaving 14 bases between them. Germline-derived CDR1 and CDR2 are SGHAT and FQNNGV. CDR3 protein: CASSLQGSGETQYF. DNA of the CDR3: TGTGCCAGCAGCCTACAGGGAAGTGGAGAGACCCAGTACTTC.

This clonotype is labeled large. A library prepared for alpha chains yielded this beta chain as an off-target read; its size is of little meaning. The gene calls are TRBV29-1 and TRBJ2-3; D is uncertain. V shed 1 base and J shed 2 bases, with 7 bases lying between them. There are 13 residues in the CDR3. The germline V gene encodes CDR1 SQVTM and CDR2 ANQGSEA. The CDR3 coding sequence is TGCAGCGTTGAAGTCAGATACACAGATACGCAGTATTTT. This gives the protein CSVEVRYTDTQYF.

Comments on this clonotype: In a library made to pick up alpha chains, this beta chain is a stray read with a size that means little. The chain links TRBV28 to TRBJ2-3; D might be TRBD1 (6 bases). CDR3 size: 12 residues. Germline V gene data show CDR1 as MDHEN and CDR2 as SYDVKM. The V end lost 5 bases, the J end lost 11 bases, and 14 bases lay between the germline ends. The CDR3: CASSPPRGGQYF. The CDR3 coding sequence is TGTGCCAGCAGTCCCCCCAGGGGTGGGCAGTATTTT.

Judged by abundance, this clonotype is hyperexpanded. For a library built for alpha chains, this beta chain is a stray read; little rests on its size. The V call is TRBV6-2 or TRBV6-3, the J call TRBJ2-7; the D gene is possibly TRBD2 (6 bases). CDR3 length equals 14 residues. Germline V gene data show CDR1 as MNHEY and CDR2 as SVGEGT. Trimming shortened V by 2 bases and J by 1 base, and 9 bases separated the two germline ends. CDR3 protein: CASSYHGGSYEQYF. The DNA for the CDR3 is TGTGCCAGCAGTTACCATGGAGGGTCCTACGAGCAGTACTTC.

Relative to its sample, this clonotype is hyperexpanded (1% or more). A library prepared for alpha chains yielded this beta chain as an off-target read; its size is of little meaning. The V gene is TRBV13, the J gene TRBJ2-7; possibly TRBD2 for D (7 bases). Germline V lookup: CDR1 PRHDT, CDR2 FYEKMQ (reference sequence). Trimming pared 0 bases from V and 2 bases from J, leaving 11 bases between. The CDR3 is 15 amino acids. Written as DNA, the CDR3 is TGTGCCAGCAGCTTAGGGCGGGGGCCAACCTACGAGCAGTACTTC. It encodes CASSLGRGPTYEQYF.

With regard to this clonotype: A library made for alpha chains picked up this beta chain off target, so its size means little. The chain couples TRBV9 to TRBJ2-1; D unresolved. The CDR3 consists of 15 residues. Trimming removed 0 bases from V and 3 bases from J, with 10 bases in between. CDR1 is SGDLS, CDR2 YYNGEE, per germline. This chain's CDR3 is CASSVGPVGYNEQFF. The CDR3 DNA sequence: TGTGCCAGCAGCGTAGGACCAGTAGGCTACAATGAGCAGTTCTTC.

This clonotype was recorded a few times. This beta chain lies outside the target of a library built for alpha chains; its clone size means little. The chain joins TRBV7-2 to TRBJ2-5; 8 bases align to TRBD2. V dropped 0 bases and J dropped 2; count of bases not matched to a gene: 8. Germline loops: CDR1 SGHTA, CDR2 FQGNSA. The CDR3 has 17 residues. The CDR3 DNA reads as TGTGCCAGCAGCTTAGCCAGCGGGAGATCCGGGCAAGAGACCCAGTACTTC. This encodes CASSLASGRSGQETQYF. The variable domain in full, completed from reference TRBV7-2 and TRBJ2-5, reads GAGVSQSPSNKVTEKGKDVELRCDPISGHTALYWYRQSLGQGLEFLIYFQGNSAPDKSGLPSDRFSAERTGGSVSTLTIQRTQQEDSAVYLCASSLASGRSGQETQYFGPGTRLLVL.

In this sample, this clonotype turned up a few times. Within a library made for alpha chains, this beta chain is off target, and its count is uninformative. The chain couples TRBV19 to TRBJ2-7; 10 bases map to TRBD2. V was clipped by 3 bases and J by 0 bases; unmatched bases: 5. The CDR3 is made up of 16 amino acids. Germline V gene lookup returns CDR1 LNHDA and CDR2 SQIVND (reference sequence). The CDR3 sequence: CASSMGPSGSSYEQYF. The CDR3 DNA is TGTGCCAGTAGTATGGGTCCTAGCGGGAGCTCCTACGAGCAGTACTTC.

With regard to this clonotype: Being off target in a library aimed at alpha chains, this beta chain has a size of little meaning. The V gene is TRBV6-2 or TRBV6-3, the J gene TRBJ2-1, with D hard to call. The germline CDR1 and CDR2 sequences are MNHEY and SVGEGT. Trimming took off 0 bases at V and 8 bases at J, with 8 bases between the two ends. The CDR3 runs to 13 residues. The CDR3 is CASSYSTGYEQFF. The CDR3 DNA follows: TGTGCCAGCAGTTACTCGACCGGCTATGAGCAGTTCTTC.

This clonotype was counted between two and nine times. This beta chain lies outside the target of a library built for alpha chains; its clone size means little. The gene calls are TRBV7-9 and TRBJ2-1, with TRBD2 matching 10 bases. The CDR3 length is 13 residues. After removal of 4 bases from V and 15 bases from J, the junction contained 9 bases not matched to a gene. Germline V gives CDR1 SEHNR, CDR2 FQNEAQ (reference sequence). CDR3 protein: CASSSWTSGAPFF. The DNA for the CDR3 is TGTGCCAGCAGCTCATGGACTAGCGGCGCCCCGTTCTTC.

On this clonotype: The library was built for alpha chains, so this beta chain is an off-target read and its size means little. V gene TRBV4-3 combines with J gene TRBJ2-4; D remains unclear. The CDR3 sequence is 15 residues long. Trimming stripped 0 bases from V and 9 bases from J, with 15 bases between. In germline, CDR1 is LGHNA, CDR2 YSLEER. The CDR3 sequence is CASSQDDVGMSIQYF. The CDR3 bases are TGCGCCAGCAGCCAAGATGATGTAGGGATGAGCATTCAGTACTTC.

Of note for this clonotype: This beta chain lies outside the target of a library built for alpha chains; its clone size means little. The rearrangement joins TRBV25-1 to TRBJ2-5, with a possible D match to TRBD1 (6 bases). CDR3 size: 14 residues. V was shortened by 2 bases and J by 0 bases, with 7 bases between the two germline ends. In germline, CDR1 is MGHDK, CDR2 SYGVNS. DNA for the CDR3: TGTGCCAGCAGTGAAAGGGGGTACCAAGAGACCCAGTACTTC. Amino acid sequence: CASSERGYQETQYF.

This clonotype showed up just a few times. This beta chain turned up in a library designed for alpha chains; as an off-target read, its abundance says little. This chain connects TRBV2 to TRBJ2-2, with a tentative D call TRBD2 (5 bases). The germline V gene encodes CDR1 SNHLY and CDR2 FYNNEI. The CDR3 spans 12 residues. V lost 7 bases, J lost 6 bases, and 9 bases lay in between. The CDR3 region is CASKEAAGELFF. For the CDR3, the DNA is TGTGCCAGCAAGGAGGCGGCCGGGGAGCTGTTTTTT.

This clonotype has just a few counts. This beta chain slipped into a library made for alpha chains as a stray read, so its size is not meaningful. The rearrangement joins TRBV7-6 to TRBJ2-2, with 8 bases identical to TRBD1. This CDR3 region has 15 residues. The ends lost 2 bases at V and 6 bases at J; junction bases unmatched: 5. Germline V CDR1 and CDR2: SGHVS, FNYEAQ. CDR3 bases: TGTGCCAGCAGCTTAAGGACAGGGTCACCCGGGGAGCTGTTTTTT. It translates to CASSLRTGSPGELFF.

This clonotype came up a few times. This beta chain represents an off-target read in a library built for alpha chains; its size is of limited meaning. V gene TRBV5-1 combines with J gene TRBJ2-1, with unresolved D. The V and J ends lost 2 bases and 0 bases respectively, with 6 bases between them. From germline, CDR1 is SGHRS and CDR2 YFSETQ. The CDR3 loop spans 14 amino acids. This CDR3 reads CASSLLSSYNEQFF. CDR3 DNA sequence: TGCGCCAGCAGCTTACTCAGCTCCTACAATGAGCAGTTCTTC.

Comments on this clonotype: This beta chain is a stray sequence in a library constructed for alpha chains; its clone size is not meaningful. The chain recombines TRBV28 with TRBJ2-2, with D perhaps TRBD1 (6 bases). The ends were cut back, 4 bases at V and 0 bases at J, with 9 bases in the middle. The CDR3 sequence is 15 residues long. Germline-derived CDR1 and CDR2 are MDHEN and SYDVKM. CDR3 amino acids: CASSSTGSNTGELFF. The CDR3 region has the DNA TGTGCCAGCAGTTCGACAGGATCGAACACCGGGGAGCTGTTTTTT.